This T cell receptor (beta chain) derives from a study of tumor-infiltrating lymphocytes in primary liver carcinoma. As to this clonotype: The junction departs from the called germline gene at one end, perhaps through a read error.

The study extracted blood RNA from unsorted whole blood and also extracted germline DNA. Researchers generated TCR beta cDNA from 500 ng of total RNA, relying on a constant-region primer. Construction of TCR beta libraries relied on three successive nested multiplex PCR rounds employing slightly modified ARM-PCR. A C-beta reverse primer and TRBV1-TRBV30 forward primers served in each of the first two PCR rounds, at ten to eleven cycles apiece. Each CDR3 protein is one row after TCRdb ran MiXCR on the multiplex PCR reads. The sample gives around 330,000 distinct CDR3 sequences, approximately 65% of which show up once; 9% is in the top ten. CDR1 SGHAT and CDR2 FQNNGV come from the germline V gene. This CDR3 has 14 residues.

The sequence was collected from a man aged 35 to 55 with primary liver carcinoma and hepatitis B virus infection. The source material was peripheral blood. The genes are TRBV11-2 and TRBJ2-7; D is possibly TRBD2 (6 bases). This CDR3 is CASSVEAGRCEQYF. CDR3 bases: TGTGCCAGCAGCGTAGAGGCGGGACGCTGCGAGCAGTACTTC. The full variable domain, completed using reference TRBV11-2 and TRBJ2-7, is EAGVAQSPRYKIIEKRQSVAFWCNPISGHATLYWYQQILGQGPKLLIQFQNNGVVDDSQLPKDRFSAERLKGVDSTLKIQPAKLEDSAVYLCASSVEAGRCEQYFGPGTRLTVT.